This T cell receptor beta chain appears in the sequencing data of a study of shared clonotypes between healthy human individuals. Sequencing was at deep level. The assay was immunoSEQ multiplex PCR, and TCRdb's table has in-frame clones only and misses some. This sample has 2 million to 2.5 million clones, with approximately 95% found just once. Study observations and caveats: Generation probability values for non-shared clonotypes were lower than those for clonotypes shared by all four donors.

The CDR3 runs 15 residues. CDR1 and CDR2 from the germline V gene are KGHSH and LQKENI. V shed 3 bases and J 4 bases; nucleotides not matched to a gene: 6. Note on this clone: Antigen unknown. This CDR3 is also generated by other DNA sequences in the sample.

V and J are TRBV18 and TRBJ1-3; 7 bases are shared with TRBD1. Sequenced material: naive CD4+ T cells sorted from blood. Indicated subset: CD45RA+ positively selected. The clonotype comes from a man between 18 and 35 years old in good health. The DNA for the CDR3 is TGTGCCAGCTCACCCCCGGGACAGTTCGGAAACACCATATATTTT. It yields the protein CASSPPGQFGNTIYF.